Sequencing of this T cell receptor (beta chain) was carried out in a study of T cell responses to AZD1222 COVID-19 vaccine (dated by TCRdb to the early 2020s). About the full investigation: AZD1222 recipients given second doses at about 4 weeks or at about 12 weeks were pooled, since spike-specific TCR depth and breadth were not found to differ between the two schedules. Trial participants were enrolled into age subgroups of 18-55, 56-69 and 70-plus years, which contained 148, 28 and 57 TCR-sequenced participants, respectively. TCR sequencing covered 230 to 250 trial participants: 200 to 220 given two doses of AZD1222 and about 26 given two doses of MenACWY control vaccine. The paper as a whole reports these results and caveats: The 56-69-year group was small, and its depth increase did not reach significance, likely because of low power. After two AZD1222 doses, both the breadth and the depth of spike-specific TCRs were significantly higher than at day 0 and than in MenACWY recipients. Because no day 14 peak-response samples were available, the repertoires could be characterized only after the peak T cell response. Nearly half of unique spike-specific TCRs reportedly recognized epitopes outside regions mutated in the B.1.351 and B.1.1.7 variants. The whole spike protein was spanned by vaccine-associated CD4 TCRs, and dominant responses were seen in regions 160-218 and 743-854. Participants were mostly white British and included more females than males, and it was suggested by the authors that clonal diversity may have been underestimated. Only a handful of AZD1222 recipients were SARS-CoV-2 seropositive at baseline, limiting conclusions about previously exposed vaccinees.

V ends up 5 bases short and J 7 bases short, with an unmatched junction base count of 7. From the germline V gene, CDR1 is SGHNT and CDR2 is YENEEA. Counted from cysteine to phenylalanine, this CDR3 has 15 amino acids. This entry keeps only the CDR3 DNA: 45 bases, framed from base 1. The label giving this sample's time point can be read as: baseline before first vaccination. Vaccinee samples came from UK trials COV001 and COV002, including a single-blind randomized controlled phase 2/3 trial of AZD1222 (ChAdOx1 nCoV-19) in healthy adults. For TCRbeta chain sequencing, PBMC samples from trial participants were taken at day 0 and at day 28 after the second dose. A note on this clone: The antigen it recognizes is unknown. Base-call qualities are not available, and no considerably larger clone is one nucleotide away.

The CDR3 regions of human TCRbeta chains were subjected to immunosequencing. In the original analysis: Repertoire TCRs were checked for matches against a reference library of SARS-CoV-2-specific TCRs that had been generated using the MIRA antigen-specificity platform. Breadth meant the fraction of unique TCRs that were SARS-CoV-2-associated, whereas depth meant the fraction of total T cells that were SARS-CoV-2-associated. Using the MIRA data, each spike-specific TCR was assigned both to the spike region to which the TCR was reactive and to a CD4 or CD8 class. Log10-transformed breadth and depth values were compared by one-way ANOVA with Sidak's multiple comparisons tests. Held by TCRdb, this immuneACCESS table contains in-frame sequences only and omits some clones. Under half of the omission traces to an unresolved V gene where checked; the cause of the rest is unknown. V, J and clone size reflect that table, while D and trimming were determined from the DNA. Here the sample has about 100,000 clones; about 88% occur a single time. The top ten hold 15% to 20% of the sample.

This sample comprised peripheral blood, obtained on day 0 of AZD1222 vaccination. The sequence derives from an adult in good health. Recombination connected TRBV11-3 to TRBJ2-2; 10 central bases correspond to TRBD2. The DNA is TGTGCCAGCAGCCCCAGCGGGAGGGCCATCGGGGAGCTGTTTTTT. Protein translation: CASSPSGRAIGELFF.